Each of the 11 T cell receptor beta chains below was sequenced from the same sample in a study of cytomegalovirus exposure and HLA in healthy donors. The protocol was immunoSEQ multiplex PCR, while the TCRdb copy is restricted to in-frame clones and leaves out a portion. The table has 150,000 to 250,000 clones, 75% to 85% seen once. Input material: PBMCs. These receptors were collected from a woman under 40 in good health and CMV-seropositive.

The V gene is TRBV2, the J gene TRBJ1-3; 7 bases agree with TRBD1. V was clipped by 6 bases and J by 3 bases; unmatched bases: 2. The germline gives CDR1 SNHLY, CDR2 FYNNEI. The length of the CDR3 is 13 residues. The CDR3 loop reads CASRRDSGNTIYF. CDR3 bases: TGTGCCAGCAGAAGGGACAGTGGAAACACCATATATTTT.

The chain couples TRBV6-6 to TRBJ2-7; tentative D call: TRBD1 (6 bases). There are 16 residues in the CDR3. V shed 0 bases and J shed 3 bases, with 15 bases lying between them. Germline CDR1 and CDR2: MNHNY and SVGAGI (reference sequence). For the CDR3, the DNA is TGTGCCAGCAGTTACTCCGATCTGGGGGCCCGCTACGAGCAGTACTTC. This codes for CASSYSDLGARYEQYF.

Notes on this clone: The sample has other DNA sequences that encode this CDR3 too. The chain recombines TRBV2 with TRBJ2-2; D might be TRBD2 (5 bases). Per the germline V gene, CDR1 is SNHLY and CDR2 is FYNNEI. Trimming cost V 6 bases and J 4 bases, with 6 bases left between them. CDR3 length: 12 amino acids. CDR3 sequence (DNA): TGTGCCAGCAGCGGACTCACCGGGGAGCTGTTTTTT. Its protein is CASSGLTGELFF.

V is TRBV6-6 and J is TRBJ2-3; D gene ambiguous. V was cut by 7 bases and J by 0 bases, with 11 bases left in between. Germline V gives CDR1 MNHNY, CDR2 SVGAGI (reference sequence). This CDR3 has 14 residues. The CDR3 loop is CASIAFPSTDTQYF. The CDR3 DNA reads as TGTGCCAGCATAGCATTCCCTAGCACAGATACGCAGTATTTT.

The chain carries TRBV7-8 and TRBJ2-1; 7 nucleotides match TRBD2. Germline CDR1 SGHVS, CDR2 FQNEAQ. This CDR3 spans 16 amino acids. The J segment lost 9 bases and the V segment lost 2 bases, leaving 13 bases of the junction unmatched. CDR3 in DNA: TGTGCCAGCAGCTTATTGGCGGGAGTAGGGGTTATTGAGCAGTTCTTC. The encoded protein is CASSLLAGVGVIEQFF.

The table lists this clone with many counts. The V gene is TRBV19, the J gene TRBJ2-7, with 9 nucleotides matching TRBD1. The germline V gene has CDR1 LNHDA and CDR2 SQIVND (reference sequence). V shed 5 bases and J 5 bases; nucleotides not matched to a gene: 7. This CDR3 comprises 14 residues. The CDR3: CASSLGDRAHEQYF. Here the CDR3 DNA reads TGTGCCAGTAGTCTTGGGGACAGGGCCCACGAGCAGTACTTC. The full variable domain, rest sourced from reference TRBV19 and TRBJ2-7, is DGGITQSPKYLFRKEGQNVTLSCEQNLNHDAMYWYRQDPGQGLRLIYYSQIVNDFQKGDIAEGYSVSREKKESFPLTVTSAQKNPTAFYLCASSLGDRAHEQYFGPGTRLTVT.

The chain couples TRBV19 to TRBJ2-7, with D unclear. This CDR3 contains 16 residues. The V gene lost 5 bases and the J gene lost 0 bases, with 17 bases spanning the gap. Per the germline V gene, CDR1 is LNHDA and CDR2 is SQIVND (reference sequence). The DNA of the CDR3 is TGTGCCAGTAGTCTTGCGGCGTATAGAAGCTCCTACGAGCAGTACTTC. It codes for CASSLAAYRSSYEQYF.

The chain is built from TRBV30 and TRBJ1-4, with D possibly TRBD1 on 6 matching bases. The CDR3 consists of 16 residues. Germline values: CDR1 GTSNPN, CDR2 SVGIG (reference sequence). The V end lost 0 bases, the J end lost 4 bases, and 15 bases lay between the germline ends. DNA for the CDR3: TGTGCCTGGAGTGTTCGGTCCAGGGGCCATAATGAAAAACTGTTTTTT. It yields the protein CAWSVRSRGHNEKLFF. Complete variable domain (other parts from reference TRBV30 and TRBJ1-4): SQTIHQWPATLVQPVGSPLSLECTVEGTSNPNLYWYRQAAGRGLQLLFYSVGIGQISSEVPQNLSASRPQDRQFILSSKKLLLSDSGFYLCAWSVRSRGHNEKLFFGSGTQLSVL.

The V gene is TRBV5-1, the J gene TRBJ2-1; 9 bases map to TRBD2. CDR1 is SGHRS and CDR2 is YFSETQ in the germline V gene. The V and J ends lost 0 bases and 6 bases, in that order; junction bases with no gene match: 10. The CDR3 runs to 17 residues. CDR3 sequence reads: CASSLGVGLAGFNEQFF. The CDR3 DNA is TGCGCCAGCAGCTTGGGGGTCGGCCTAGCGGGGTTCAATGAGCAGTTCTTC. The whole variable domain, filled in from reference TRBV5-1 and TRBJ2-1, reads KAGVTQTPRYLIKTRGQQVTLSCSPISGHRSVSWYQQTPGQGLQFLFEYFSETQRNKGNFPGRFSGRQFSNSRSEMNVSTLELGDSALYLCASSLGVGLAGFNEQFFGPGTRLTVL.

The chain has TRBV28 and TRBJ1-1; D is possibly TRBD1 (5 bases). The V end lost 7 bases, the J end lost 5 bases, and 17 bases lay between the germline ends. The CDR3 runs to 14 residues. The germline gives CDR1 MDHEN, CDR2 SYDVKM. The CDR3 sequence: CASTSEGVWTEAFF. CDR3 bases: TGTGCCAGCACCTCTGAAGGGGTGTGGACTGAAGCTTTCTTT.

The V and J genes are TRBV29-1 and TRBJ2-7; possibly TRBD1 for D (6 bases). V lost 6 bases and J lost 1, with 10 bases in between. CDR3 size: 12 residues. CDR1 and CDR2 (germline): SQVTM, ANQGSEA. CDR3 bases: TGCAGCGTACCGGGACATTCCTACGAGCAGTACTTC. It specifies CSVPGHSYEQYF.